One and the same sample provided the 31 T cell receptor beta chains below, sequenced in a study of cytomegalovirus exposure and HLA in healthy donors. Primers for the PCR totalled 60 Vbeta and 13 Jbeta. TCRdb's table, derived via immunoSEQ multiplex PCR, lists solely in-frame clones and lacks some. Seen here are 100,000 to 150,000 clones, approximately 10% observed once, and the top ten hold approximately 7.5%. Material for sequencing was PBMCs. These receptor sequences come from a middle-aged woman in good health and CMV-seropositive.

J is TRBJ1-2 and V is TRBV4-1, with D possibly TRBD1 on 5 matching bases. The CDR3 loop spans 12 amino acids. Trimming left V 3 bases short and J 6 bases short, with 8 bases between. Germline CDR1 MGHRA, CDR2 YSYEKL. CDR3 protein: CASSHRTNGYTF. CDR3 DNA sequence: TGCGCCAGCAGCCATAGGACAAATGGCTACACCTTC.

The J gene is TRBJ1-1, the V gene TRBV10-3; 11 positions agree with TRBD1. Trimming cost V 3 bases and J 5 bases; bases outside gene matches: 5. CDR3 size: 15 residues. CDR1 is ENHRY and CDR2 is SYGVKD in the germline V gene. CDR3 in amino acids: CAISDEDRGRTEAFF. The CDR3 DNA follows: TGTGCCATCAGTGATGAGGACAGGGGGCGAACTGAAGCTTTCTTT.

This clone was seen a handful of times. The CDR3 is CASRDSNTEAFF. The CDR3 DNA follows: TGTGCCAGCAGGGACAGTAACACTGAAGCTTTCTTT. This chain connects TRBV2 to TRBJ1-1, with D possibly matching TRBD1 (6 bases). Germline lookup yields CDR1 SNHLY and CDR2 FYNNEI. Trimming left V 6 bases short and J 2 bases short, with 7 bases between. The CDR3 consists of 12 residues.

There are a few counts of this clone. The DNA of the CDR3 is TGTGCCAGCAGCTTAAATCCCGACACCGGGGAGCTGTTTTTT. This encodes CASSLNPDTGELFF. The chain carries TRBV7-2 and TRBJ2-2; D unclear. V was shortened by 2 bases and J by 3 bases, with 7 bases between the two germline ends. The CDR3 is 14 amino acids. Germline assignment: CDR1 SGHTA and CDR2 FQGNSA.

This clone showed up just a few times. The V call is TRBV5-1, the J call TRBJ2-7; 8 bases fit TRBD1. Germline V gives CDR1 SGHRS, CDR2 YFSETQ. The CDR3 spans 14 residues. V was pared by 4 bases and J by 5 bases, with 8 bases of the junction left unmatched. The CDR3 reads CASSLMDRADEQYF. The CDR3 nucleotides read TGCGCCAGCAGCCTTATGGACAGGGCTGACGAGCAGTACTTC.

The CDR3, as DNA: TGTGCCCACGAGGGGGAAAGGGAACGGCCCTTTGGCCATGAGCAGTTCTTC. Translation: CAHEGERERPFGHEQFF. This rearrangement joins TRBV7-9 to TRBJ2-1; TRBD1 might be the D (6 bases). Trimming took 11 bases from V and 8 from J, leaving 31 bases between them. CDR3 length: 17 residues. Germline-derived CDR1 and CDR2 are SEHNR and FQNEAQ (reference sequence).

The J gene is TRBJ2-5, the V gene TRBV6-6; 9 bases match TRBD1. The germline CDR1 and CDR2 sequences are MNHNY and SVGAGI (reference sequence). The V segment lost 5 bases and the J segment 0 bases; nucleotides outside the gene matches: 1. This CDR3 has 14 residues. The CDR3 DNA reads TGTGCCAGCAGTGACAGGGGGTACCAAGAGACCCAGTACTTC. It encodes CASSDRGYQETQYF.

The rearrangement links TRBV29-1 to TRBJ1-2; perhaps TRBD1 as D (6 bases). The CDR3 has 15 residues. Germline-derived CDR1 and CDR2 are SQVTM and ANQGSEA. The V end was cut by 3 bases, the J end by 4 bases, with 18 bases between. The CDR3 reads CSVDGDRPKSYGYTF. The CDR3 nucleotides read TGCAGCGTTGATGGAGACAGGCCGAAGTCCTATGGCTACACCTTC.

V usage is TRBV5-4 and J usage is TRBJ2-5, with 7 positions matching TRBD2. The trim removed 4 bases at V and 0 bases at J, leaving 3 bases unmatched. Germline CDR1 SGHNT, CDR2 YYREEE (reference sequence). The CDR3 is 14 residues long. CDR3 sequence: CASSRTSNQETQYF. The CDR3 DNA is TGTGCCAGCAGCCGGACTAGTAACCAAGAGACCCAGTACTTC.

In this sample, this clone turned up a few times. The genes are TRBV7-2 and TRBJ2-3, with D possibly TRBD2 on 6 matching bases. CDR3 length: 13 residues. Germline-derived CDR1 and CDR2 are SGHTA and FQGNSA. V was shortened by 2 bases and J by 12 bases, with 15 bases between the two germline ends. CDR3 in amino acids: CASSLWEASQQYF. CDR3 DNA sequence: TGTGCCAGCAGCTTATGGGAGGCTAGCCAACAGTATTTT.

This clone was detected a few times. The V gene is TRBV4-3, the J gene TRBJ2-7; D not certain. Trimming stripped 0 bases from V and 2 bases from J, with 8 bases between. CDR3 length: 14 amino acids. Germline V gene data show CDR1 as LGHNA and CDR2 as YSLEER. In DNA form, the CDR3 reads TGCGCCAGCAGCCAAGATTGGCAGACCTACGAGCAGTACTTC. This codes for CASSQDWQTYEQYF.

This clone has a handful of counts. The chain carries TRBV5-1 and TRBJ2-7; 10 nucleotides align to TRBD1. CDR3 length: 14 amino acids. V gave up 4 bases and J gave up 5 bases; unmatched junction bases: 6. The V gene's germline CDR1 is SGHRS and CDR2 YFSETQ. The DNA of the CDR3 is TGCGCCAGCAGCCCGGGACAGGGGTACCACGAGCAGTACTTC. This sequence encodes CASSPGQGYHEQYF.

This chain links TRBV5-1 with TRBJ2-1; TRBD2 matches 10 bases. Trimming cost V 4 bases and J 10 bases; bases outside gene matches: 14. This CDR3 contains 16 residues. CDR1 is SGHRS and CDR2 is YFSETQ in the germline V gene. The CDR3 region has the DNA TGCGCCAGCAGCCCTGTAGCGGGGGGCTCTACAGGCGAGCAGTTCTTC. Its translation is CASSPVAGGSTGEQFF.

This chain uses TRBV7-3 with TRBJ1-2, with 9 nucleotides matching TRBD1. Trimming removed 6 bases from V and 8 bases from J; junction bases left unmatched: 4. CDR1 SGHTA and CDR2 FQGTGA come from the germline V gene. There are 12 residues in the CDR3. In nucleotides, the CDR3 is TGTGCCAGCAGTTCCGGGACAGGGGGCTACACCTTC. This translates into CASSSGTGGYTF.

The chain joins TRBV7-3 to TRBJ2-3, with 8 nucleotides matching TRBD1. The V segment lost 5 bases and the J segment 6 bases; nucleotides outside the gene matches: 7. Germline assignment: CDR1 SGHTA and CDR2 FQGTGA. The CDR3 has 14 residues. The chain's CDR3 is CASSRTGIGDTQYF. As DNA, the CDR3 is TGTGCCAGCAGCCGGACAGGGATTGGGGATACGCAGTATTTT.

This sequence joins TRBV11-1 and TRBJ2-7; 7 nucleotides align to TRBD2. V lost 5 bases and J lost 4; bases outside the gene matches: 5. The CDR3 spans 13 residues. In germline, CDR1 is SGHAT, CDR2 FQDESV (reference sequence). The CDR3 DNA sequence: TGTGCCAGCAGCCCCTTACTAGCGTACGAGCAGTACTTC. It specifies CASSPLLAYEQYF.

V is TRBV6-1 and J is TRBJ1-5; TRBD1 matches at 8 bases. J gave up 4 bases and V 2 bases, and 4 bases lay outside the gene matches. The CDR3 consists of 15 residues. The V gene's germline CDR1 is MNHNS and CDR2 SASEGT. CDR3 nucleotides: TGTGCCAGCAGTGAAACAGGGGGATGGAATCAGCCCCAGCATTTT. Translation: CASSETGGWNQPQHF.

The CDR3 DNA reads as TGTGCCAGCACTGAGTGGGAGCGCACAGATACGCAGTATTTT. It codes for CASTEWERTDTQYF. This rearrangement joins TRBV6-1 to TRBJ2-3; D might be TRBD2 (5 bases). This CDR3 has 14 amino acids. Germline lookup yields CDR1 MNHNS and CDR2 SASEGT. V was shortened by 7 bases and J by 1 base, with 12 bases between the two germline ends.

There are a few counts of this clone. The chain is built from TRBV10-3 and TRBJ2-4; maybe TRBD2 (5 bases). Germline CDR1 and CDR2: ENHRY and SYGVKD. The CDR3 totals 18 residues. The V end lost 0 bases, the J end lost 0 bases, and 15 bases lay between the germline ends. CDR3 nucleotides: TGTGCCATCAGTGAGTCGAAGGGCGGGCAGTTAGCCAAAAACATTCAGTACTTC. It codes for CAISESKGGQLAKNIQYF.

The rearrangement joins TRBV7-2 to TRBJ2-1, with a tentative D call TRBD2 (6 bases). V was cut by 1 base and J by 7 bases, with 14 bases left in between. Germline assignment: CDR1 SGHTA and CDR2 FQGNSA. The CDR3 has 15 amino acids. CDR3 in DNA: TGTGCCAGCAGCTTAGTAACTAGCCGGTCGAATGAGCAGTTCTTC. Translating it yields CASSLVTSRSNEQFF.

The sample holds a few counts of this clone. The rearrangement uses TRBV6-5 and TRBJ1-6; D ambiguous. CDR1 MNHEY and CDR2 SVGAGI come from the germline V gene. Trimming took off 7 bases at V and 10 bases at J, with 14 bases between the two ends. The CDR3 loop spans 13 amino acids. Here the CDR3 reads CASTPDGVSPLHF. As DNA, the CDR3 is TGTGCCAGCACTCCTGACGGGGTATCACCCCTCCACTTT.

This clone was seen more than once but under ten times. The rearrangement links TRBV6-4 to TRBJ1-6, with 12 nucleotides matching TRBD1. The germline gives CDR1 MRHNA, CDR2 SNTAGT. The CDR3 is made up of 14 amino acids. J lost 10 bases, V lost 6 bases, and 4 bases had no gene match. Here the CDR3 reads CASSRDRGQSPLHF. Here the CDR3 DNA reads TGTGCCAGCAGCCGGGACAGGGGGCAATCACCCCTCCACTTT.

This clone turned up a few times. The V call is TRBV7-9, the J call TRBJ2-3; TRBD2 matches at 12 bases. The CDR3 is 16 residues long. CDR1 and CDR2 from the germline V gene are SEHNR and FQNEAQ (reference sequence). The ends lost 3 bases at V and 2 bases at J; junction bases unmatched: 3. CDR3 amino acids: CASSFGLAGPTDTQYF. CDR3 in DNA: TGTGCCAGCAGCTTCGGACTAGCGGGGCCCACAGATACGCAGTATTTT.

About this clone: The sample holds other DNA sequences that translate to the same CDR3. The CDR3 region is CASSLAGENTEAFF. The CDR3 region has the DNA TGCGCCAGCAGCTTGGCAGGGGAGAACACTGAAGCTTTCTTT. The chain is built from TRBV5-1 and TRBJ1-1, with D possibly TRBD1 on 6 matching bases. CDR1 is SGHRS and CDR2 is YFSETQ in the germline V gene. The CDR3 runs 14 residues. V dropped 0 bases and J dropped 1 base, with 7 bases sitting between them. Variable domain in full (rest from reference TRBV5-1 and TRBJ1-1): KAGVTQTPRYLIKTRGQQVTLSCSPISGHRSVSWYQQTPGQGLQFLFEYFSETQRNKGNFPGRFSGRQFSNSRSEMNVSTLELGDSALYLCASSLAGENTEAFFGQGTRLTVV.

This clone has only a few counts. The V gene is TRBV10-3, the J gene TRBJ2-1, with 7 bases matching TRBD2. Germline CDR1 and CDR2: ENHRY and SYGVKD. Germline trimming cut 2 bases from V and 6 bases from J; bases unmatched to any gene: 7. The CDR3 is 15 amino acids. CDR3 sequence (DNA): TGTGCCATCAGTGAGCGGAGCGGGGCCAGCAATGAGCAGTTCTTC. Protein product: CAISERSGASNEQFF.

As DNA, the CDR3 is TGTGCCAGCAGCTTAGTCCGGGTCTTAAAGGAGACCCAGTACTTC. Its protein product is CASSLVRVLKETQYF. The chain is built from TRBV7-6 and TRBJ2-5, with D hard to call. Germline CDR1 SGHVS, CDR2 FNYEAQ. Trimming shortened V by 1 base and J by 5 bases, and 14 bases separated the two germline ends. The CDR3 contains 15 residues.

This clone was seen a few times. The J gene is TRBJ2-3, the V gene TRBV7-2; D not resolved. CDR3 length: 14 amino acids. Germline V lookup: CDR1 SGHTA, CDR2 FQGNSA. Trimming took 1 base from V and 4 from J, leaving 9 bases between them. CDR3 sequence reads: CASSLGLGPDTQYF. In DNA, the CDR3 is TGTGCCAGCAGCTTAGGGCTGGGCCCAGATACGCAGTATTTT.

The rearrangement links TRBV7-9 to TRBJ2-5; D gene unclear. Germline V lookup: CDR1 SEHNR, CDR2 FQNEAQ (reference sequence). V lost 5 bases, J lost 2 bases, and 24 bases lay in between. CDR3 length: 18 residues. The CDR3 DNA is TGTGCCAGCAGCAACTTAGGCCTCGGTGGGCCATTACAAGAGACCCAGTACTTC. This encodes CASSNLGLGGPLQETQYF.

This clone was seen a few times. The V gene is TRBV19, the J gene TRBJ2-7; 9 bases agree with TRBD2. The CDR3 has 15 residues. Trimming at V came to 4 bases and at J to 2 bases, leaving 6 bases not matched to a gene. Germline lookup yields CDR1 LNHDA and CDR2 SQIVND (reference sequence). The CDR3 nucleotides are TGTGCCAGTAGTACCCGGACTAGCGTCGCCTACGAGCAGTACTTC. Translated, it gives CASSTRTSVAYEQYF.

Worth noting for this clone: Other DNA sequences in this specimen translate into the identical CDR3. The CDR3 is CASRPGQVSYEQYF. DNA for the CDR3: TGTGCCAGCAGACCGGGACAGGTATCCTACGAGCAGTACTTC. The chain combines TRBV6-1 with TRBJ2-7; TRBD1 matches 8 bases. V lost 6 bases, J lost 1 base, and 5 bases stayed unmatched. This CDR3 is 14 amino acids long. Germline-derived CDR1 and CDR2 are MNHNS and SASEGT.

CDR3 nucleotide sequence: TGTGCCAGCACCCCCAAACCCCGACAGGGTGGGGCCAACGTCCTGACTTTC. Amino acid sequence: CASTPKPRQGGANVLTF. This rearrangement joins TRBV5-4 to TRBJ2-6; the match to TRBD1 covers 7 bases. J gave up 3 bases and V 6 bases, and 12 bases lay outside the gene matches. This CDR3 has 17 amino acids. Germline values: CDR1 SGHNT, CDR2 YYREEE (reference sequence).